These T cell receptor beta chains were read from a single sample in a study of radiotherapy plus CTLA-4 blockade in lung cancer. Clones were sequenced by immunoSEQ multiplex PCR, and TCRdb holds only the in-frame ones, with some missing. The data hold tens of thousands of clones, with more than 75% observed a single time. Sequences were derived from peripheral blood, sampled from a patient treated with radiotherapy plus ipilimumab. The receptors were gathered from a human donor with non-small cell lung cancer that progressed on radiotherapy plus ipilimumab. CDR3s include the opening cysteine and the closing phenylalanine or tryptophan. The D gene is left open where the match is weak. Some rows mark clone size as missing; the rest say once, few, many or name a class of expanded clone.

j_call: TRBJ1-2
clone_size: once
v_call: TRBV5-1
d_call: -
cdr3_aa: CASSLVGGANYGYTF
cdr3_nt: TGCGCCAGCAGCTTGGTCGGAGGGGCTAACTATGGCTACACCTTC

j_call: TRBJ1-1
clone_size: -
v_call: TRBV9
d_call: -
cdr3_aa: CASGEGLDTEAFF
cdr3_nt: TGTGCCAGCGGCGAGGGTTTAGACACTGAAGCTTTCTTT

j_call: TRBJ2-7
clone_size: few
v_call: TRBV4-3
d_call: -
cdr3_aa: CASSQDRAGSSYEQYF
cdr3_nt: TGCGCCAGCAGCCAAGATCGGGCGGGATCCTCCTACGAGCAGTACTTC

j_call: TRBJ2-1
clone_size: -
v_call: TRBV5-1
d_call: -
cdr3_aa: CASSLWSGRGSNEQFF
cdr3_nt: TGCGCCAGCAGCTTGTGGTCAGGTAGGGGGAGTAATGAGCAGTTCTTC

j_call: TRBJ2-3
clone_size: -
v_call: TRBV27
d_call: TRBD2
cdr3_aa: CASRGVGSGEGTQYF
cdr3_nt: TGTGCCAGCAGAGGAGTAGGTAGCGGGGAGGGTACGCAGTATTTT

j_call: TRBJ1-2
clone_size: few
v_call: TRBV6-5
d_call: -
cdr3_aa: CASSSGLLQDGYTF
cdr3_nt: TGTGCCAGCAGTTCGGGACTTCTTCAAGATGGCTACACCTTC

j_call: TRBJ2-7
clone_size: -
v_call: TRBV5-1
d_call: -
cdr3_aa: CASSPGLASYEQYF
cdr3_nt: TGCGCCAGCAGCCCGGGACTGGCTTCCTACGAGCAGTACTTC

j_call: TRBJ1-4
clone_size: once
v_call: TRBV9
d_call: TRBD1
cdr3_aa: CASSAGRPRGYEKLFF
cdr3_nt: TGTGCCAGCAGCGCCGGACGGCCCAGGGGGTATGAAAAACTGTTTTTT

j_call: TRBJ2-1
clone_size: -
v_call: TRBV29-1
d_call: TRBD2
cdr3_aa: CSVTETSGSRNEQFF
cdr3_nt: TGCAGCGTTACGGAAACTAGCGGGAGTAGAAATGAGCAGTTCTTC

j_call: TRBJ2-3
clone_size: -
v_call: TRBV6-1
d_call: -
cdr3_aa: CASSERPADTQYF
cdr3_nt: TGTGCCAGCAGTGAGAGGCCAGCAGATACGCAGTATTTT

j_call: TRBJ1-1
clone_size: -
v_call: TRBV10-3
d_call: -
cdr3_aa: CAISDMGGSGTEAFF
cdr3_nt: TGTGCCATCAGTGATATGGGGGGCTCGGGCACTGAAGCTTTCTTT

j_call: TRBJ1-1
clone_size: -
v_call: TRBV1
d_call: -
cdr3_aa: CTSSPPGEGLNTEAFF
cdr3_nt: TGCACCAGCAGCCCCCCCGGTGAGGGGTTGAACACTGAAGCTTTCTTT

j_call: TRBJ2-2
clone_size: -
v_call: TRBV11-3
d_call: TRBD1
cdr3_aa: CASSLGQGNTGELFF
cdr3_nt: TGTGCCAGCAGCTTAGGACAGGGGAACACCGGGGAGCTGTTTTTT

j_call: TRBJ2-7
clone_size: -
v_call: TRBV27
d_call: TRBD1
cdr3_aa: CASSLPAGTGGHEQYF
cdr3_nt: TGTGCCAGCAGTCTCCCCGCCGGGACAGGGGGGCACGAGCAGTACTTC

j_call: TRBJ2-5
clone_size: -
v_call: TRBV28
d_call: TRBD1
cdr3_aa: CASSLLSGGRETQYF
cdr3_nt: TGTGCCAGCAGTTTACTTTCAGGGGGACGAGAGACCCAGTACTTC

j_call: TRBJ1-5
clone_size: -
v_call: TRBV28
d_call: -
cdr3_aa: CASGDSHNIRAQHF
cdr3_nt: TGTGCCAGCGGCGATTCCCACAATATTAGGGCCCAGCATTTT

j_call: TRBJ2-7
clone_size: once
v_call: TRBV19
d_call: TRBD1
cdr3_aa: CASSRTGAEQYF
cdr3_nt: TGTGCCAGTAGTAGGACAGGGGCCGAGCAGTACTTC

j_call: TRBJ2-1
clone_size: -
v_call: TRBV5-1
d_call: -
cdr3_aa: CASSSRTAYNEQFF
cdr3_nt: TGCGCCAGCAGCTCCCGGACAGCTTACAATGAGCAGTTCTTC

j_call: TRBJ1-1
clone_size: -
v_call: TRBV7-9
d_call: TRBD1
cdr3_aa: CASSLGTGHKAFF
cdr3_nt: TGTGCCAGCAGCCTCGGGACAGGGCATAAAGCTTTCTTT

j_call: TRBJ2-7
clone_size: -
v_call: TRBV6-1
d_call: -
cdr3_aa: CASSEQGQAFYEQYF
cdr3_nt: TGTGCCAGCAGTGAGCAGGGCCAGGCCTTCTACGAGCAGTACTTC

j_call: TRBJ2-7
clone_size: -
v_call: TRBV7-2
d_call: -
cdr3_aa: CASSLASPYEQYF
cdr3_nt: TGTGCCAGCAGCTTAGCCTCCCCCTACGAGCAGTACTTC

j_call: TRBJ2-1
clone_size: once
v_call: TRBV27
d_call: TRBD1
cdr3_aa: CASSSPGTGLRTKFHLYYNEQFF
cdr3_nt: TGTGCCAGCAGTTCCCCCGGGACAGGCCTCAGGACTAAATTTCACTTGTACTACAATGAGCAGTTCTTC

j_call: TRBJ1-2
clone_size: -
v_call: TRBV15
d_call: -
cdr3_aa: CATSRGEGVYGYTF
cdr3_nt: TGTGCCACCAGCAGAGGAGAAGGGGTCTATGGCTACACCTTC

j_call: TRBJ2-7
clone_size: -
v_call: TRBV27
d_call: TRBD2
cdr3_aa: CASSLRRIGTSGTEQYF
cdr3_nt: TGTGCCAGCAGTTTGAGGAGAATTGGGACTAGCGGGACCGAGCAGTACTTC

j_call: TRBJ1-2
clone_size: -
v_call: TRBV5-4
d_call: -
cdr3_aa: CASSLAVGTGYGYTF
cdr3_nt: TGTGCCAGCAGCTTGGCGGTCGGGACGGGCTATGGCTACACCTTC

j_call: TRBJ1-1
clone_size: few
v_call: TRBV19
d_call: -
cdr3_aa: CASSSPGRVNTEAFF
cdr3_nt: TGTGCCAGTAGTAGCCCCGGCAGGGTGAACACTGAAGCTTTCTTT

j_call: TRBJ2-6
clone_size: -
v_call: TRBV25-1
d_call: -
cdr3_aa: CASKRGPGANVLTF
cdr3_nt: TGTGCCAGCAAACGGGGCCCTGGGGCCAACGTCCTGACTTTC

j_call: TRBJ2-5
clone_size: -
v_call: TRBV5-1
d_call: TRBD1
cdr3_aa: CASTNGGTGGGKTQYF
cdr3_nt: TGCGCCAGCACCAACGGTGGGACAGGGGGCGGAAAGACCCAGTACTTC

j_call: TRBJ2-3
clone_size: -
v_call: TRBV11-3
d_call: TRBD2
cdr3_aa: CASSVGTSGSTDTQYF
cdr3_nt: TGTGCCAGCAGCGTCGGGACTAGCGGTAGCACAGATACGCAGTATTTT

j_call: TRBJ1-2
clone_size: -
v_call: TRBV6-5
d_call: -
cdr3_aa: CASSYGSLYGYTF
cdr3_nt: TGTGCCAGCAGTTACGGCAGTTTGTATGGCTACACCTTC

j_call: TRBJ2-5
clone_size: -
v_call: TRBV29-1
d_call: TRBD1
cdr3_aa: CSVSDRGAETQYF
cdr3_nt: TGCAGCGTTTCGGACAGGGGAGCAGAGACCCAGTACTTC

j_call: TRBJ2-5
clone_size: -
v_call: TRBV6-1
d_call: -
cdr3_aa: CASSWQPNQETQYF
cdr3_nt: TGTGCCAGCAGTTGGCAGCCGAATCAAGAGACCCAGTACTTC

j_call: TRBJ1-3
clone_size: -
v_call: TRBV30
d_call: TRBD1
cdr3_aa: CAWSGTQGSESSGNTIYF
cdr3_nt: TGTGCCTGGAGTGGAACACAGGGGTCGGAGAGCTCTGGAAACACCATATATTTT

j_call: TRBJ1-6
clone_size: -
v_call: TRBV4-3
d_call: -
cdr3_aa: CASSRGRDYNSPLHF
cdr3_nt: TGCGCCAGCAGCCGGGGGAGAGACTATAATTCACCCCTCCACTTT

j_call: TRBJ2-7
clone_size: -
v_call: TRBV23-1
d_call: -
cdr3_aa: CASNSPGAGASYEQYF
cdr3_nt: TGCGCCAGCAATTCTCCCGGGGCAGGGGCCTCCTACGAGCAGTACTTC

j_call: TRBJ2-1
clone_size: -
v_call: TRBV4-2
d_call: TRBD2
cdr3_aa: CASSRSGSRQDNEQFF
cdr3_nt: TGTGCCAGCAGCCGGAGCGGGAGCCGTCAGGACAATGAGCAGTTCTTC

j_call: TRBJ1-5
clone_size: -
v_call: TRBV4-3
d_call: -
cdr3_aa: CASSQDFGGPNQPQHF
cdr3_nt: TGCGCCAGCAGCCAAGATTTTGGGGGACCAAATCAGCCCCAGCATTTT

j_call: TRBJ1-5
clone_size: -
v_call: TRBV5-1
d_call: -
cdr3_aa: CASRDQEDQPQHF
cdr3_nt: TGCGCCAGCAGGGACCAGGAGGATCAGCCCCAGCATTTT